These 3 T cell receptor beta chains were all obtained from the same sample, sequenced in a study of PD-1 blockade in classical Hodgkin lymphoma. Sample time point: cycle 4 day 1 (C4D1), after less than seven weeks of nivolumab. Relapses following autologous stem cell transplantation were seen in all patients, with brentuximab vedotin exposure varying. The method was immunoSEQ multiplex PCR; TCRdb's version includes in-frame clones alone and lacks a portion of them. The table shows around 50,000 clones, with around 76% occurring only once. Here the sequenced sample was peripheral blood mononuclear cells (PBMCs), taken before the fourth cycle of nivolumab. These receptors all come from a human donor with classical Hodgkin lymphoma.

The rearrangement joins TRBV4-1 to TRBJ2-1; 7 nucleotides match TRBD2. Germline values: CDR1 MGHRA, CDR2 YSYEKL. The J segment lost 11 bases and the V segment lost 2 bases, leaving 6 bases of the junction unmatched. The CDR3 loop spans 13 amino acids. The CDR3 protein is CASSQILASKQFF. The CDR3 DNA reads TGCGCCAGCAGCCAAATACTAGCGTCGAAGCAGTTCTTC.

CDR3 DNA sequence: TGCGCCAGTAAGGGACAGGGGGCTGAAGCTTTCTTT. Encoded protein: CASKGQGAEAFF. The chain carries TRBV5-1 and TRBJ1-1; 11 bases map to TRBD1. The CDR3 runs 12 residues. Per the germline V gene, CDR1 is SGHRS and CDR2 is YFSETQ. After removal of 8 bases from V and 6 bases from J, the junction contained 3 bases not matched to a gene.

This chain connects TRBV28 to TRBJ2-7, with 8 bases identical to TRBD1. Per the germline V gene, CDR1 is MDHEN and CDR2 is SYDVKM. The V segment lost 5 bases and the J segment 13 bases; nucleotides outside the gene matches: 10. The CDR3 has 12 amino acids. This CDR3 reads CASSPIGQGLYF. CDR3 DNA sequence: TGTGCCAGCAGTCCTATCGGACAGGGTCTCTACTTC.